This T cell receptor beta chain appears in the sequencing data of a study of T cells in localized non-small cell lung cancer. Comment on this clone: Antigen unknown.

General observations from the study: There was an association of higher blood T cell density with longer overall survival. Maximal T cell clonality occurred in uninvolved adjacent lung, with tumor ranking below it.

V lost 3 bases and J 7 bases, leaving 14 bases between the germline ends. Germline loops: CDR1 SGHNT, CDR2 YYREEE (reference sequence). This CDR3 is built from 13 residues. The data were produced by immunoSEQ multiplex PCR, yet TCRdb's version contains in-frame clones alone and is incomplete. Among about 33,000 clones listed, around three quarters were seen once. The clonotype originates from a male donor aged 60 or over with stage III squamous cell lung carcinoma. This specimen consisted of peripheral blood, obtained before any cancer treatment. This chain joins TRBV5-4 and TRBJ2-7; weak D call: TRBD2 (6 bases). CDR3 amino acids: CASSWGTSNEQYF. The DNA of the CDR3 is TGTGCCAGCAGCTGGGGGACTTCAAATGAGCAGTACTTC.